The following is a T cell receptor (beta chain) sequence with its context. This record belongs to a study of blood T cell repertoires in COVID-19. CDR1 PRHDT and CDR2 FYEKMQ come from the germline V gene (reference sequence). Trimming removed 5 bases at V and 3 bases at J, with 17 bases between. This CDR3 comprises 15 residues. Libraries were prepared by immunoSEQ multiplex PCR; TCRdb keeps only in-frame clonotypes and omits some of them. The sample records 140,000 to 150,000 clones, roughly 85% being singletons. The sequence was obtained from a woman in her sixties or seventies with COVID-19, enrolled during active disease. The rearrangement links TRBV13 to TRBJ2-7; perhaps TRBD1 as D (6 bases). The sequencing input was peripheral blood. The CDR3 nucleotides read TGTGCCAGCAGCGGTCTTGGACAGAATAGCTACGAGCAGTACTTC. Amino acids: CASSGLGQNSYEQYF. The full variable domain, its missing parts supplied by reference TRBV13 and TRBJ2-7, is AAGVIQSPRHLIKEKRETATLKCYPIPRHDTVYWYQQGPGQDPQFLISFYEKMQSDKGSIPDRFSAQQFSDYHSELNMSSLELGDSALYFCASSGLGQNSYEQYFGPGTRLTVT.